The source of this TCR beta chain is a study of a mutant IDH1 vaccine in newly diagnosed glioma. For the study at large: Once 4-6 weeks had passed after radiotherapy alone, vaccination started, or it started with temozolomide cycles. Treated patients were around 60% male, roughly 38% female, mean age about 43 years.

This CDR3 is 11 amino acids long. As to this clone: Its antigen is unknown.

Time point of the sample: week 35, safety follow-up. Vaccination comprised doses that each held 300 ug of mutant IDH1 20-mer peptide, plus topical imiquimod. Only in-frame clones appear in the TCRdb table, and some are missing; sequencing was by immunoSEQ multiplex PCR. The sample holds over 45,000 clones, over 60% seen once. The source of this sequence is a man aged 35-49 years with glioma. The chain is built from TRBV7-5 and TRBJ1-1. TRBV7-5 has pseudogene status. Source: PBMCs, taken from a glioma patient whose treatment included an IDH1 peptide vaccine. Written as DNA, the CDR3 is TGTGTCAGAAGCCCCCGGGTATTGGCTTTCTTT. Protein product: CVRSPRVLAFF.